This is a list of T cell receptor beta chains from one sample in a study of radiation and T cells in renal cell carcinoma. Repertoires were generated with immunoSEQ multiplex PCR, while TCRdb's copy carries only in-frame clones and drops some. The sample shows around 130,000 clones, 88% of them seen only once. Source: blood, taken from a patient whose treatment included radiotherapy and nephrectomy. These TCRs come from a woman aged 65 to 85 with renal cell carcinoma. Both conserved end residues are part of each CDR3.

v_gene	j_gene	len	CDR3aa
TRBV28	TRBJ2-2	12	CASSLYSGELFF
TRBV27	TRBJ2-2	13	CASSTHNTGELFF
TRBV2	TRBJ2-3	11	CASREYDTQYF
TRBV6-5	TRBJ2-7	13	CASSPRTGYEQYF
TRBV6-6	TRBJ1-2	14	CASSSGQGDYGYTF
TRBV7-9	TRBJ2-5	11	CATLAGETQYF
TRBV28	TRBJ2-2	12	CADFKDHGELFF
TRBV19	TRBJ2-3	14	CASIGPPPRDTQYF
TRBV19	TRBJ2-7	14	CASSTGGTAYEQYF
TRBV29-1	TRBJ2-7	12	CSVLDRVGEQYF
TRBV6-1	TRBJ1-2	12	CASRGRNYGYTF
TRBV10-3	TRBJ2-3	13	CAISGGLTDTQYF
TRBV27	TRBJ1-1	12	CASSGHNTEAFF
TRBV18	TRBJ2-7	17	CASSPRVGTARMDEQYF
TRBV7-2	TRBJ2-1	15	CASSLLAGGHSEQFF
TRBV7-2	TRBJ2-2	15	CASSFPGGRTGELFF
TRBV7-9	TRBJ2-5	16	CASSPGTSGDQETQYF
TRBV19	TRBJ1-5	16	CASSTLFPGHSEPQHF
TRBV5-1	TRBJ1-1	13	CASSRGPGTEAFF
TRBV2	TRBJ1-4	14	CASSGDGRNEKLFF
TRBV5-1	TRBJ2-2	14	CASSLQFSTGELFF
TRBV7-6	TRBJ2-3	12	CASSWYTDTQYF
TRBV15	TRBJ1-1	14	CATTTGDPGAEAFF
TRBV25-1	TRBJ1-6	15	CASRAESSYNSPLHF
TRBV6-1	TRBJ1-3	15	CASSPGLYPGNTIYF
TRBV5-6	TRBJ2-1	13	CASSLPIGGEQFF
TRBV4-3	TRBJ1-1	15	CASSSGAGAMTEAFF
TRBV9	TRBJ1-1	13	CASSVGTNTEAFF